These T cell receptor beta chains were read from a single sample in a study of T cell repertoires in cytomegalovirus infection. TCRdb re-analysed the reads in MiXCR, keeping a single row per CDR3 protein. The table lists approximately 120,000 distinct CDR3 sequences, 29% of them singletons, with around 80% in the top ten. For these TCRs, the target antigens are not known. The input for sequencing was CD8+ T cells from cultured PBMCs, taken from culture after CMV antigen stimulation. These receptors originate from a human donor in good health (CMV status not recorded). Some clones in this sample may be carry-over from other donors' samples. CDR3s include the opening cysteine and the closing phenylalanine or tryptophan. Fields, in order: D gene, V gene, J gene, clone size, CDR3 protein, CDR3 DNA. A D gene is named only where the DNA matches it firmly. Rows may omit the clone size; those that give it use once, few, many or a size class.

>NA|TRBV27|TRBJ1-4|NA
CASQGLSLLNEKLFF
TGTGCCAGCCAGGGGTTGTCCCTGCTAAATGAAAAACTGTTTTTT
>NA|TRBV6-2/TRBV6-3|TRBJ1-6|NA
CASRDSSVDNSPLHF
TGTGCCAGCAGGGACTCCTCTGTGGATAATTCACCCCTCCACTTT
>NA|TRBV7-3|TRBJ2-1|NA
CASSLTLGHNEQFF
TGTGCCAGCAGCTTAACGTTGGGCCATAATGAGCAGTTCTTC
>NA|TRBV12-3/TRBV12-4|TRBJ2-7|many
CASRLSGRVYEQYF
TGTGCCAGCAGGCTGTCGGGACGAGTCTACGAGCAGTACTTC
>NA|TRBV7-8|TRBJ1-2|many
CASSLAPHGTEYGYTF
TGTGCCAGCAGCTTAGCCCCCCACGGGACCGAGTATGGCTACACCTTC
>NA|TRBV7-6|TRBJ1-1|few
CASSLIGGGGTEAFF
TGTGCCAGCAGCCTTATTGGGGGAGGTGGCACTGAAGCTTTCTTT
>NA|TRBV27|TRBJ2-3|many
CASSGGQWSSPGDTQYF
TGTGCCAGCAGTGGTGGACAGTGGTCGAGTCCCGGCGATACGCAGTATTTT
>NA|TRBV20-1|TRBJ2-3|NA
CSVGAAQYF
TGCAGTGTGGGGGCGGCGCAGTATTTT
>NA|TRBV7-4|TRBJ2-3|NA
CASSLGIDTQYF
TGTGCCAGCAGCTTAGGAATAGATACGCAGTATTTT
>NA|TRBV7-4|TRBJ2-7|NA
CASSKRDASSYEQYF
TGTGCCAGCAGCAAGAGGGACGCAAGCTCCTACGAGCAGTACTTC
>NA|TRBV3-1|TRBJ1-1|NA
CASSQGTMNTEAFF
TGTGCCAGCAGCCAAGGGACGATGAACACTGAAGCTTTCTTT
>NA|TRBV7-2|TRBJ1-1|few
CASSLGVGSNTEAFF
TGTGCCAGCAGCTTAGGCGTAGGATCGAACACTGAAGCTTTCTTT
>TRBD2|TRBV2|TRBJ2-7|NA
CASNGGNEQYF
TGTGCCAGCAACGGGGGGAACGAGCAGTACTTC
>TRBD1|TRBV12-3/TRBV12-4|TRBJ1-6|few
CASSEQGAWNSPLHF
TGTGCCAGCAGTGAACAGGGGGCCTGGAATTCACCCCTCCACTTT
>TRBD1|TRBV18|TRBJ1-2|many
CASSRPGQGSDYTF
TGTGCCAGCTCACGACCGGGACAGGGTAGTGACTACACCTTC
>NA|TRBV6-1|TRBJ1-5|NA
CASSEDSFYSNQPQHF
TGTGCCAGCAGTGAAGACTCTTTCTATAGCAATCAGCCCCAGCATTTT
>NA|TRBV4-1|TRBJ1-1|NA
CASTPGGQRGWTEAFF
TGCGCCAGCACCCCGGGGGGCCAACGGGGGTGGACTGAAGCTTTCTTT
>TRBD2|TRBV19|TRBJ2-1|NA
CASSIDGGEYNEQFF
TGTGCCAGTAGTATAGATGGGGGGGAATACAATGAGCAGTTCTTC
>NA|TRBV5-4|TRBJ1-1|many
CASSVAGVLAEAFF
TGTGCCAGCAGCGTTGCAGGGGTTTTGGCTGAAGCTTTCTTT
>NA|TRBV11-1|TRBJ2-1|NA
CASSLRSDEQFF
TGTGCCAGCAGCTTACGATCCGATGAGCAGTTCTTC
>NA|TRBV7-2|TRBJ2-3|many
CASSLAWQGGTDTQYF
TGTGCCAGCAGCTTAGCATGGCAGGGAGGAACAGATACGCAGTATTTT
>NA|TRBV28|TRBJ2-2|once
CASSLLENTGELFF
TGTGCCAGCAGTTTATTAGAGAACACCGGGGAGCTGTTTTTT
>NA|TRBV28|TRBJ1-6|NA
CASNLPRAGDSPLHF
TGTGCCAGTAATCTTCCCAGGGCGGGTGATTCACCCCTCCACTTT
>NA|TRBV7-9|TRBJ2-7|many
CASSAELSYEQYF
TGTGCCAGCAGCGCGGAGCTCTCCTACGAGCAGTACTTC
>TRBD1|TRBV2|TRBJ1-1|NA
CASSDSPQGPLDTEAFF
TGTGCCAGCAGTGACTCCCCACAGGGGCCGTTGGACACTGAAGCTTTCTTT
>TRBD2|TRBV7-8|TRBJ2-5|NA
CASSLVGTSGETQYF
TGTGCCAGCAGCTTGGTCGGGACTAGTGGAGAGACCCAGTACTTC
>TRBD2|TRBV3-1|TRBJ2-1|many
CASSQESAGLDEQFF
TGTGCCAGCAGCCAAGAATCAGCGGGGCTGGATGAGCAGTTCTTC
>NA|TRBV7-9|TRBJ2-2|NA
CASVDGELFF
TGTGCCAGCGTGGACGGGGAGCTGTTTTTT
>TRBD1|TRBV19|TRBJ2-6|NA
CASRTTEQGYGANVLTF
TGTGCCAGTAGAACGACGGAACAGGGGTACGGGGCCAACGTCCTGACTTTC
>NA|TRBV3-1|TRBJ1-6|NA
CASSQEGGWGRVSPLHF
TGTGCCAGCAGCCAAGAAGGAGGATGGGGTAGGGTTTCACCCCTCCACTTT
>TRBD1|TRBV6-5|TRBJ1-2|few
CASTSGQGTLGGYTF
TGTGCCAGCACTTCAGGACAGGGCACCCTCGGGGGCTACACCTTC
>TRBD2|TRBV13|TRBJ2-1|NA
CASSHRAGATYNEQFF
TGTGCCAGCAGCCATAGAGCGGGGGCCACCTACAATGAGCAGTTCTTC
>NA|TRBV2|TRBJ2-2|many
CARGDLTGELFF
TGTGCCAGGGGGGATCTCACCGGGGAGCTGTTTTTT
>NA|TRBV5-1|TRBJ1-1|NA
CASSLNRDTNTEAFF
TGCGCCAGCAGCTTGAATCGGGACACGAACACTGAAGCTTTCTTT
>NA|TRBV12-3/TRBV12-4|TRBJ2-3|many
CASTNAFTDTQYF
TGTGCCAGCACCAATGCGTTCACAGATACGCAGTATTTT
>TRBD1|TRBV11-2|TRBJ1-1|NA
CASSLGGTGSLEAFF
TGTGCCAGCAGCTTAGGAGGGACAGGGTCCCTTGAAGCTTTCTTT
>TRBD1|TRBV6-1|TRBJ2-7|NA
CASRVIRDRVYEQYF
TGTGCCAGCAGGGTAATCCGAGACAGGGTCTACGAGCAGTACTTC
>NA|TRBV11-1|TRBJ1-2|NA
CASSYARTADGYTF
TGTGCCAGCAGCTACGCCCGGACAGCTGATGGCTACACCTTC
>NA|TRBV20-1|TRBJ2-7|few
CSARGRDTNEQYF
TGCAGTGCTAGAGGCCGGGACACCAACGAGCAGTACTTC
>NA|TRBV29-1|TRBJ2-2|NA
CSVSRENTGELFF
TGCAGCGTTAGTAGAGAAAACACCGGGGAGCTGTTTTTT
>TRBD2|TRBV7-8|TRBJ2-7|many
CASSLEGLAASEQYF
TGTGCCAGCAGCTTAGAGGGACTAGCGGCATCCGAGCAGTACTTC
>NA|TRBV27|TRBJ2-1|NA
CASSFLDEQFF
TGTGCCAGCAGTTTTCTCGATGAGCAGTTCTTC
>NA|TRBV7-2|TRBJ2-3|few
CASSLEAGGKQYF
TGTGCCAGCAGCCTAGAGGCCGGTGGTAAGCAGTATTTT
>TRBD1|TRBV7-9|TRBJ2-7|many
CASSPGTGGSYEQYF
TGTGCCAGCAGCCCAGGGACAGGGGGCTCCTACGAGCAGTACTTC
>NA|TRBV28|TRBJ1-2|NA
CASSLIEGWVHGYTF
TGTGCCAGCAGTTTAATCGAGGGCTGGGTCCATGGCTACACCTTC
>NA|TRBV27|TRBJ1-1|once
CASSLIPGSMNTEAFF
TGTGCCAGCAGTTTGATTCCAGGGAGCATGAACACTGAAGCTTTCTTT
>TRBD1|TRBV10-3|TRBJ1-1|few
CAISKPGQGAATEAFF
TGTGCCATCAGTAAACCGGGACAGGGGGCCGCTACTGAAGCTTTCTTT
>TRBD1|TRBV29-1|TRBJ1-4|NA
CSVGETGGDEKLFF
TGCAGCGTTGGAGAGACAGGGGGGGATGAAAAACTGTTTTTT
>NA|TRBV2|TRBJ2-1|many
CASSESGSEQFF
TGTGCCAGCAGTGAATCGGGGAGTGAGCAGTTCTTC
>NA|TRBV15|TRBJ2-3|NA
CATSRVRGRGTDTQYF
TGTGCCACCAGCAGAGTACGGGGGCGGGGGACAGATACGCAGTATTTT
>TRBD1|TRBV19|TRBJ2-7|few
CATAQGAGEQYF
TGTGCCACCGCACAGGGGGCTGGAGAGCAGTACTTC
>NA|TRBV6-5|TRBJ2-3|NA
CATRRAGSPDTQYF
TGTGCCACCCGGCGTGCGGGGTCTCCAGATACGCAGTATTTT
>TRBD1|TRBV20-1|TRBJ1-2|NA
CSATARDRVDGYTF
TGCAGTGCCACGGCACGGGACAGGGTAGATGGCTACACCTTC
>NA|TRBV2|TRBJ2-7|NA
CASRDGYYEQYF
TGTGCCAGCCGGGACGGGTACTACGAGCAGTACTTC
>NA|TRBV4-1|TRBJ2-3|NA
CASSQIVTTDTQYF
TGCGCCAGCAGCCAGATAGTTACCACAGATACGCAGTATTTT
>NA|TRBV10-2|TRBJ2-1|NA
CASSGARRVSYNEQLF
TGCGCCAGCAGTGGGGCGCGCCGGGTTTCCTACAATGAGCAGCTCTTC
>NA|TRBV11-2|TRBJ2-1|NA
CASSLSPLYEQFF
TGTGCCAGCAGCTTATCCCCGCTATATGAGCAGTTCTTC
>NA|TRBV6-5|TRBJ2-7|many
CASSYGARPQGYEQYF
TGTGCCAGCAGTTACGGCGCCCGGCCCCAGGGCTACGAGCAGTACTTC
>NA|TRBV11-2|TRBJ1-1|once
CASSRPPFTTEAFF
TGTGCCAGCAGCCGGCCGCCTTTCACCACTGAAGCTTTCTTT
>NA|TRBV11-1|TRBJ1-1|few
CASSPGDGGMNTEAFF
TGTGCCAGCAGCCCCGGGGACGGGGGCATGAACACTGAAGCTTTCTTT